The clone carrying this T cell receptor beta chain has at least ten counts. TCRdb reanalysed the reads using MiXCR and keeps one entry per CDR3 protein. The sample holds roughly 100,000 distinct CDR3 sequences, approximately 16% seen once. Trimming stripped 6 bases from V and 0 bases from J, with 17 bases between. Per the germline V gene, CDR1 is LNHDA and CDR2 is SQIVND (reference sequence). The CDR3 contains 16 residues. The data originate from a study of T cell repertoires in cytomegalovirus infection. Across the whole study: CMV infection together with matching HLA type was indicated by public TCR beta signatures.

The sequencing sample was made of PBMCs. The chain couples TRBV19 to TRBJ1-1; D may be TRBD1 (6 bases). This TCR was sampled from a human donor in good health (CMV status not recorded). Some clones in this sample may be carry-over from other donors' samples. The CDR3 loop reads CASRNRQGRMNTEAFF. CDR3 coding DNA: TGTGCCAGTAGGAATCGGCAGGGGCGAATGAACACTGAAGCTTTCTTT. Complete variable domain (other parts from reference TRBV19 and TRBJ1-1): DGGITQSPKYLFRKEGQNVTLSCEQNLNHDAMYWYRQDPGQGLRLIYYSQIVNDFQKGDIAEGYSVSREKKESFPLTVTSAQKNPTAFYLCASRNRQGRMNTEAFFGQGTRLTVV.